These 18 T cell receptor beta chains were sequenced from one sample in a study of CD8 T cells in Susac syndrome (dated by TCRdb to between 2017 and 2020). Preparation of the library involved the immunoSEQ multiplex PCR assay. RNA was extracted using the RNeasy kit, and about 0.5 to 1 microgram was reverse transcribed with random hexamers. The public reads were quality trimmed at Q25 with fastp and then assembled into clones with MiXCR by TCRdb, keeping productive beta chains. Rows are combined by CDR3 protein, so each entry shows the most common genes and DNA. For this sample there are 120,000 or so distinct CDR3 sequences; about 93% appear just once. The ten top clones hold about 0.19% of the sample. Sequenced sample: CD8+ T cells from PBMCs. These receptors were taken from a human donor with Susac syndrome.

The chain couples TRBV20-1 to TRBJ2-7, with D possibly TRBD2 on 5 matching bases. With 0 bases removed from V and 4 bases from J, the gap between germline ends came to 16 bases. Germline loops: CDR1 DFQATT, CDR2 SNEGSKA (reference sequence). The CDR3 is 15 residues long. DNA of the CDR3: TGCAGTGCTAGAGATGTTGGGGTGGAGGCGTACGAGCAGTACTTC. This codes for CSARDVGVEAYEQYF.

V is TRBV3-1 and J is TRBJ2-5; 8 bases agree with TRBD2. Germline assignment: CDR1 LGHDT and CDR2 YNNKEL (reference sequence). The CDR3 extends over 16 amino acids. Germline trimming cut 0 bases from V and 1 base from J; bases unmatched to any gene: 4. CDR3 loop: CASSQDLAGVQETQYF. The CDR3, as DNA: TGTGCCAGCAGCCAAGACCTAGCGGGTGTCCAAGAGACCCAGTACTTC.

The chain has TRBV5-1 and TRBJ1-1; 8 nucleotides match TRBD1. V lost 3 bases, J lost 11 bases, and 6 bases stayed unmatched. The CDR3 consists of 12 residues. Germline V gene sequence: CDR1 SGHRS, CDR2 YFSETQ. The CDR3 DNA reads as TGCGCCAGCAGCTCCCCGACAGGGGTTGCTTTCTTT. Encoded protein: CASSSPTGVAFF.

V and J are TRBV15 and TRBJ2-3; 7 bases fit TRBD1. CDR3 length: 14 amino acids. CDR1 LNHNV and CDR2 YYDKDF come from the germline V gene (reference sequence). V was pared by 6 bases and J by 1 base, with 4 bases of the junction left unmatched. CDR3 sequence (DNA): TGTGCCACCAGAGGGGGCCTTGGCACAGATACGCAGTATTTT. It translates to CATRGGLGTDTQYF.

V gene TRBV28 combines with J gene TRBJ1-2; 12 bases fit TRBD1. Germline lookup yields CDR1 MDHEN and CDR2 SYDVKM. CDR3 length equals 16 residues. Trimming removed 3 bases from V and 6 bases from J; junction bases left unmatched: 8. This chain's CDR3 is CASSFGTGGDADGYTF. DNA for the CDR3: TGTGCCAGCAGTTTCGGGACAGGGGGCGATGCAGATGGCTACACCTTC.

As DNA, the CDR3 is TGTGCCAGCAATACAGGGGCAGATACGCAGTATTTT. It codes for CASNTGADTQYF. The V and J genes are TRBV28 and TRBJ2-3; 7 positions agree with TRBD1. Germline CDR1 is MDHEN and CDR2 is SYDVKM. With 7 bases clipped from V and 4 bases from J, the junction kept 2 bases outside the gene matches. The CDR3 runs 12 residues.

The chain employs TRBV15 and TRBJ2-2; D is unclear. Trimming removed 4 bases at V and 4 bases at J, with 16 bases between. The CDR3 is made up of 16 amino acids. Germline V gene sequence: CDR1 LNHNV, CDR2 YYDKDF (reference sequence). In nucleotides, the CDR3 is TGTGCCACCAGCATCCTACTTGGAGACTCCACCGGGGAGCTGTTTTTT. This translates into CATSILLGDSTGELFF.

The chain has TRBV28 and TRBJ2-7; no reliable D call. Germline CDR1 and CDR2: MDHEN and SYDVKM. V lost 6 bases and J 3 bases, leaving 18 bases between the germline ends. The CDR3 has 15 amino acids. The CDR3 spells CASRSGRSKIYEQYF. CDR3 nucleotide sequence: TGTGCCAGCAGGAGTGGCAGGAGCAAGATCTACGAGCAGTACTTC.

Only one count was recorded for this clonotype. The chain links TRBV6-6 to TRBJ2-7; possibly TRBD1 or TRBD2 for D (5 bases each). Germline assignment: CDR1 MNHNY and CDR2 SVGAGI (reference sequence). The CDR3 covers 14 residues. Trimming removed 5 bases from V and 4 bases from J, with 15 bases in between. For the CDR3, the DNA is TGTGCCAGCAGTCGGACCGGGGCCGGATACGAGCAGTACTTC. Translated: CASSRTGAGYEQYF.

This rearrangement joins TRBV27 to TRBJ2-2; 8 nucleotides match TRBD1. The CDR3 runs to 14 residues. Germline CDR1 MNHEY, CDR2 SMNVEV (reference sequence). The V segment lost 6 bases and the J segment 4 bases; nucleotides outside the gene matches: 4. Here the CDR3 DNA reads TGTGCCAGCAGCTTCGGGACAGGCACCGGGGAGCTGTTTTTT. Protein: CASSFGTGTGELFF.

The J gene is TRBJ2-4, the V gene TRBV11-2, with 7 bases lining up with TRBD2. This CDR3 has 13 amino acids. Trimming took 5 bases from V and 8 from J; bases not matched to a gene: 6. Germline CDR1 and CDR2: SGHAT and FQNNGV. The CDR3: CASSPAGRDIQYF. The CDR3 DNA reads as TGTGCCAGCAGCCCAGCAGGGAGGGACATTCAGTACTTC.

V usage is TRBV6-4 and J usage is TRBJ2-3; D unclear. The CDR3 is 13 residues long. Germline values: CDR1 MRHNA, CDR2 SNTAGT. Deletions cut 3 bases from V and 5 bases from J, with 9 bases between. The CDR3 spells CASSESEKDTQYF. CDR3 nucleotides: TGTGCCAGCAGTGAGTCGGAGAAAGATACGCAGTATTTT.

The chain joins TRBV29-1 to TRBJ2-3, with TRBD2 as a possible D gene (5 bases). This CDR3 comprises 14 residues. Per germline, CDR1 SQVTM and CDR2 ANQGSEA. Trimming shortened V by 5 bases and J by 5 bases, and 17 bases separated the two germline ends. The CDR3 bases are TGCAGCGTTCGGGGAGAGATGTATATAGATACGCAGTATTTT. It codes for CSVRGEMYIDTQYF.

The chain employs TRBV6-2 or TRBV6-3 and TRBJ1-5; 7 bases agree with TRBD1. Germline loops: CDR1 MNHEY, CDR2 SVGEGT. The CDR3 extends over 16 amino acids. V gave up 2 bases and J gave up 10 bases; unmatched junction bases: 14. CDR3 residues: CASSYEGQRASDPQHF. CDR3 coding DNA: TGTGCCAGCAGTTACGAGGGACAGCGAGCATCTGATCCCCAGCATTTT.

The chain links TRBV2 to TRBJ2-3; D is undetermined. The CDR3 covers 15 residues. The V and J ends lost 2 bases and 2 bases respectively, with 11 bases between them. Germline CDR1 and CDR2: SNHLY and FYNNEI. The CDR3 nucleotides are TGTGCCAGCAGTGAACTGGGCAGCCTCACAGATACGCAGTATTTT. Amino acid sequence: CASSELGSLTDTQYF.

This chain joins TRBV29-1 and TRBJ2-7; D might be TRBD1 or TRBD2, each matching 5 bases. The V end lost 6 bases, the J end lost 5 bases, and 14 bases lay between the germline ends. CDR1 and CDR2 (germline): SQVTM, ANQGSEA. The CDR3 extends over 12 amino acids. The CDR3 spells CSVPRRGNEQYF. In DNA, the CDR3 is TGCAGCGTCCCACGCCGGGGCAACGAGCAGTACTTC.

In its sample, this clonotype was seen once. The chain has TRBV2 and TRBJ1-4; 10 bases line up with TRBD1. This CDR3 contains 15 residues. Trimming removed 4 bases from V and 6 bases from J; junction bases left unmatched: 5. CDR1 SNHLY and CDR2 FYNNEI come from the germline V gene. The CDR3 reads CASSARDRGDEKLFF. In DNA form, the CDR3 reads TGTGCCAGCAGTGCCCGGGACAGGGGTGATGAAAAACTGTTTTTT.

The CDR3 sequence: CASSPQKYPGAGEQYF. DNA for the CDR3: TGCGCCAGCAGCCCACAAAAATATCCGGGAGCGGGCGAGCAGTACTTC. The rearrangement joins TRBV4-1 to TRBJ2-7, with a tentative D call TRBD2 (6 bases). The CDR3 has 16 amino acids. Trimming took off 4 bases at V and 6 bases at J, with 22 bases between the two ends. CDR1 and CDR2 from the germline V gene are MGHRA and YSYEKL.